Following are 23 T cell receptor beta chains from one sample sequenced in a study of T-cell memory formation after mild COVID-19. Each CDR3 protein gets one entry after TCRdb re-called the 5' RACE reads with MiXCR. The data hold 300,000 to 400,000 distinct CDR3 sequences, with over 10% observed a single time. Material for sequencing was PBMCs or a T cell subset sorted from them (not recorded which). The receptor set was obtained from a man aged 18 to 29 who had mild COVID-19 (a few samples of this study predate the infection). Cell type and time point are not known.

The V call is TRBV29-1, the J call TRBJ2-3; 8 bases are shared with TRBD2. V was pared by 5 bases and J by 2 bases, with 6 bases of the junction left unmatched. CDR3 length equals 14 residues. Germline CDR1 SQVTM, CDR2 ANQGSEA. The CDR3 DNA is TGCAGCGTTTGGAAAGCGGGGGTCACAGATACGCAGTATTTT. It translates to CSVWKAGVTDTQYF.

V and J are TRBV7-6 and TRBJ2-2, with TRBD2 matching 13 bases. The CDR3 length is 15 residues. Unmatched junction bases numbered 3, after V lost 4 bases and J lost 7 bases. Germline-derived CDR1 and CDR2 are SGHVS and FNYEAQ. The DNA for the CDR3 is TGTGCCAGCAGCTCTGGGACTAGCGGGGTCGGGGAGCTGTTTTTT. Protein: CASSSGTSGVGELFF.

This clonotype was observed many times. This chain uses TRBV5-1 with TRBJ1-2; D not certain. Germline lookup yields CDR1 SGHRS and CDR2 YFSETQ. The CDR3 has 14 residues. V was cut by 4 bases and J by 7 bases, with 17 bases left in between. CDR3 sequence (DNA): TGCGCCAGCAGCGAGCCCTCGCGGCCCAGTGGCTACACCTTC. Its protein is CASSEPSRPSGYTF.

This clonotype was counted a few times. The chain couples TRBV4-1 to TRBJ2-3, with TRBD1 matching 8 bases. CDR3 length: 15 amino acids. V lost 4 bases, J lost 4 bases, and 7 bases stayed unmatched. CDR1 and CDR2 from the germline V gene are MGHRA and YSYEKL. The CDR3: CASSPDRVRADTQYF. In nucleotides, the CDR3 is TGCGCCAGCAGCCCGGACAGGGTGCGCGCAGATACGCAGTATTTT.

J is TRBJ1-4 and V is TRBV5-1; D is undetermined. Trimming pared 3 bases from V and 6 bases from J, leaving 15 bases between. CDR3 length: 15 amino acids. The germline CDR1 and CDR2 sequences are SGHRS and YFSETQ. The chain's CDR3 is CASSYGRGVDEKLFF. The CDR3 DNA reads TGCGCCAGCAGCTATGGCCGGGGAGTCGATGAAAAACTGTTTTTT.

This clonotype occurred many times. This chain joins TRBV20-1 and TRBJ2-7; 11 bases line up with TRBD2. There are 16 residues in the CDR3. The ends lost 1 base at V and 2 bases at J; junction bases unmatched: 7. Germline assignment: CDR1 DFQATT and CDR2 SNEGSKA (reference sequence). CDR3 residues: CSARGQGLAVAYEQYV. The CDR3 nucleotides are TGCAGTGCTAGAGGACAGGGACTAGCGGTGGCCTACGAGCAGTACGTC.

J is TRBJ2-1 and V is TRBV7-9, with 9 nucleotides matching TRBD2. CDR3 length: 15 amino acids. Germline CDR1 is SEHNR and CDR2 is FQNEAQ (reference sequence). Trimming cost V 3 bases and J 6 bases; bases outside gene matches: 6. CDR3 sequence: CASSFGTSKANEQFF. The CDR3 DNA is TGTGCCAGCAGCTTTGGGACTAGCAAGGCCAATGAGCAGTTCTTC.

This clonotype was seen at least ten times. The chain recombines TRBV3-1 with TRBJ1-4; D might be TRBD1 (6 bases). This CDR3 is 15 amino acids long. Between the trimmed V and J ends, which lost 4 bases and 6 bases, there was a span of 15 bases. CDR1 and CDR2 from the germline V gene are LGHDT and YNNKEL (reference sequence). The CDR3 sequence: CASSPIGTRYEKLFF. For the CDR3, the DNA is TGTGCCAGCAGCCCAATCGGGACACGCTATGAAAAACTGTTTTTT.

The gene calls are TRBV18 and TRBJ1-1, with D possibly being TRBD1 (5 bases). Trimming cost V 0 bases and J 6 bases, with 14 bases left between them. From germline, CDR1 is KGHSH and CDR2 LQKENI. The CDR3 contains 15 residues. The DNA of the CDR3 is TGTGCCAGCTCACCACCTTATAACAGGCAAGCTGAAGCTTTCTTT. Translated: CASSPPYNRQAEAFF.

This clonotype was detected a few times. The chain has TRBV6-2 or TRBV6-3 and TRBJ2-7; the match to TRBD1 covers 7 bases. The V and J ends lost 7 bases and 6 bases, in that order; junction bases with no gene match: 12. Germline values: CDR1 MNHEY, CDR2 SVGEGT. The CDR3 covers 14 residues. The CDR3 protein is CASKPRGQLGEQYF. The CDR3 coding sequence is TGTGCCAGCAAACCTAGGGGGCAACTCGGCGAGCAGTACTTC.

This clonotype was seen at least ten times. The chain joins TRBV4-3 to TRBJ2-6; D is undetermined. The CDR3 has 14 residues. With 1 base removed from V and 3 bases from J, the gap between germline ends came to 4 bases. Germline CDR1 reads LGHNA; CDR2 reads YSLEER. The CDR3: CASSQGDGANVLTF. CDR3 in DNA: TGCGCCAGCAGCCAAGGGGATGGGGCCAACGTCCTGACTTTC.

This clonotype was counted only a few times. The chain links TRBV19 to TRBJ1-5; D is unclear. The CDR3 consists of 18 residues. Trimming removed 1 base from V and 9 bases from J, with 25 bases in between. Germline CDR1 reads LNHDA; CDR2 reads SQIVND (reference sequence). The CDR3, as DNA: TGTGCCAGTAGTATAGGCTCAACCAGGCGCGTCTCATCCTGGCCCCAGCATTTT. Translation: CASSIGSTRRVSSWPQHF.

This clonotype occurred a few times. The chain carries TRBV7-9 and TRBJ1-6; tentative D call: TRBD1 (6 bases). V gave up 5 bases and J gave up 5 bases, with 13 bases separating them. Per germline, CDR1 SEHNR and CDR2 FQNEAQ (reference sequence). The CDR3 totals 15 residues. CDR3 protein: CASSGGGQDNSPLHF. In DNA, the CDR3 is TGTGCCAGCAGCGGGGGGGGGCAGGATAATTCACCCCTCCACTTT.

This clonotype was counted only a few times. The chain uses TRBV12-5 and TRBJ2-3; 9 nucleotides match TRBD1. This CDR3 comprises 15 residues. Germline CDR1 and CDR2: LGHNT and FRNRAP. The V gene end was trimmed by 5 bases and the J gene end by 2 bases; junction bases not matched to a gene: 5. CDR3 sequence reads: CASGLTGGNTDTQYF. The CDR3 DNA follows: TGTGCTAGTGGTCTGACAGGGGGAAACACAGATACGCAGTATTTT.

This clonotype was picked up one time. This chain connects TRBV7-2 to TRBJ1-6; D remains unclear. This CDR3 region has 15 residues. CDR1 is SGHTA, CDR2 FQGNSA, per germline. The germline V and J ends were trimmed by 1 base and 10 bases, with 14 bases remaining between them. The CDR3 DNA follows: TGTGCCAGCAGCTTAGTTGGCGGGGTAGGGTCACCCCTCCACTTT. Its translation: CASSLVGGVGSPLHF. The whole variable domain, filled in from reference TRBV7-2 and TRBJ1-6, reads GAGVSQSPSNKVTEKGKDVELRCDPISGHTALYWYRQSLGQGLEFLIYFQGNSAPDKSGLPSDRFSAERTGGSVSTLTIQRTQQEDSAVYLCASSLVGGVGSPLHFGNGTRLTVT.

This clonotype has only one observation. The chain has TRBV27 and TRBJ1-2; no firm D call. The CDR3 is 18 amino acids. Germline V CDR1 and CDR2: MNHEY, SMNVEV (reference sequence). Between the trimmed V and J ends, which lost 5 bases and 3 bases, there was a span of 25 bases. CDR3 in amino acids: CASSQVWQSGPGDYGYTF. Here the CDR3 DNA reads TGTGCCAGCAGTCAAGTTTGGCAATCCGGGCCCGGAGACTATGGCTACACCTTC.

This chain links TRBV12-5 with TRBJ2-7; D might be TRBD1 or TRBD2, each matching 5 bases. The V and J ends lost 2 bases and 4 bases respectively, with 18 bases between them. The CDR3 extends over 16 amino acids. Germline V gene sequence: CDR1 LGHNT, CDR2 FRNRAP. This CDR3 reads CASGLTTPGRGYEQYF. DNA for the CDR3: TGTGCTAGTGGTTTGACGACCCCGGGACGGGGTTACGAGCAGTACTTC.

This clonotype was counted a few times. The chain uses TRBV9 and TRBJ2-3; 8 nucleotides line up with TRBD2. CDR3 length equals 17 residues. V shed 0 bases and J 1 base; nucleotides not matched to a gene: 7. Germline CDR1 SGDLS, CDR2 YYNGEE. CDR3: CASSVALAGGRTDTQYF. In DNA form, the CDR3 reads TGTGCCAGCAGCGTAGCTCTGGCGGGGGGCCGCACAGATACGCAGTATTTT.

The chain has TRBV4-3 and TRBJ1-1; D is possibly TRBD1 (5 bases). Germline lookup yields CDR1 LGHNA and CDR2 YSLEER. The CDR3 covers 16 residues. V lost 4 bases to trimming and J lost 1 base, with 16 bases between them. CDR3 coding DNA: TGCGCCAGCAGCCCCTTCCTGGGGACCACGAACACTGAAGCTTTCTTT. Protein sequence: CASSPFLGTTNTEAFF.

This clonotype was counted between two and nine times. The rearrangement joins TRBV5-5 to TRBJ2-5, with 8 positions matching TRBD1. The CDR3 has 15 amino acids. The germline gives CDR1 SGHKS, CDR2 YYEKEE (reference sequence). V was clipped by 1 base and J by 5 bases; unmatched bases: 7. The CDR3 sequence: CASSLSDRVRETQYF. The CDR3 DNA reads as TGTGCCAGCAGCTTGTCGGACAGGGTGCGGGAGACCCAGTACTTC. The variable domain in full, completed from reference TRBV5-5 and TRBJ2-5, reads DAGVTQSPTHLIKTRGQQVTLRCSPISGHKSVSWYQQVLGQGPQFIFQYYEKEERGRGNFPDRFSARQFPNYSSELNVNALLLGDSALYLCASSLSDRVRETQYFGPGTRLLVL.

This clonotype is medium-sized. V gene TRBV20-1 combines with J gene TRBJ2-3, with D perhaps matching TRBD1 or TRBD2 (5 bases each). Per germline, CDR1 DFQATT and CDR2 SNEGSKA (reference sequence). The CDR3 is 15 amino acids. V was trimmed by 1 base and J by 5 bases, leaving 16 bases between them. This CDR3 is CSARARDEGRDTQYF. In nucleotides, the CDR3 is TGCAGTGCTAGAGCCCGGGACGAAGGAAGAGATACGCAGTATTTT.

The gene calls are TRBV10-2 and TRBJ2-3; the D call may be TRBD1 or TRBD2 (5 bases each). The CDR3 length is 15 residues. Trimming removed 6 bases at V and 6 bases at J, with 19 bases between. Germline V gene sequence: CDR1 WSHSY, CDR2 SAAADI. This CDR3 reads CASSRRRDGADTQYF. Here the CDR3 DNA reads TGCGCCAGCAGCAGAAGACGGGACGGGGCGGATACGCAGTATTTT.

This clonotype has at least ten counts. V is TRBV5-6 and J is TRBJ2-1; D not certain. CDR1 and CDR2 (germline): SGHDT, YYEEEE. The CDR3 is made up of 11 amino acids. V lost 4 bases to trimming and J lost 3 bases, with 2 bases between them. CDR3 loop: CASSHYNEQFF. As DNA, the CDR3 is TGTGCCAGCAGCCACTACAATGAGCAGTTCTTC.